The next 29 T cell receptor beta chains were all read from a single sample in a study of T cell responses to AZD1222 COVID-19 vaccine. Using immunoSEQ multiplex PCR, the repertoire was profiled, and TCRdb retains in-frame clones only, with some absent. The table lists some 150,000 clones, about 86% of them singletons. The material sequenced was peripheral blood, taken 28 days after the second AZD1222 dose. Receptors originate from an adult who received the AZD1222 COVID-19 vaccine.

J is TRBJ1-2 and V is TRBV5-1; 8 bases fit TRBD1. CDR1 is SGHRS, CDR2 YFSETQ, per germline. The V and J ends lost 3 bases and 6 bases, in that order; junction bases with no gene match: 4. The CDR3 extends over 13 amino acids. For the CDR3, the DNA is TGCGCCAGCAGCTCTGGACAGGGAGATGGCTACACCTTC. It encodes CASSSGQGDGYTF.

This chain uses TRBV10-3 with TRBJ1-5, with 9 bases lining up with TRBD1. Germline V gene lookup returns CDR1 ENHRY and CDR2 SYGVKD. V gave up 5 bases and J gave up 7 bases; unmatched junction bases: 3. This CDR3 has 13 residues. The CDR3: CAISRDRDQPQHF. In DNA, the CDR3 is TGTGCCATCAGTAGGGACAGGGACCAGCCCCAGCATTTT.

This clone was recorded once. The chain joins TRBV28 to TRBJ1-2, with no clear D. Trimming pared 6 bases from V and 3 bases from J, leaving 8 bases between. CDR1 MDHEN and CDR2 SYDVKM come from the germline V gene. The CDR3 loop spans 12 amino acids. CDR3 in amino acids: CASSAEDYGYTF. In DNA, the CDR3 is TGTGCCAGCAGCGCAGAAGACTATGGCTACACCTTC.

This clone was counted a few times. The rearrangement uses TRBV21-1 and TRBJ1-4; TRBD1 is the table's D call and was not checked against the DNA. TRBV21-1 counts as a pseudogene. This CDR3 has 15 residues. This chain's CDR3 is CASSSGQGVSEKLFF. CDR3 DNA sequence: TGTGCCAGCAGCAGTGGACAGGGAGTGAGTGAAAAACTGTTTTTT.

This clone was seen only once. The chain combines TRBV18 with TRBJ2-2; D is ambiguous. Germline CDR1 and CDR2: KGHSH and LQKENI. Deletions cut 0 bases from V and 0 bases from J, with 8 bases between. The length of the CDR3 is 16 residues. This CDR3 is CASSPPARANTGELFF. CDR3 in DNA: TGTGCCAGCTCACCACCCGCCAGAGCGAACACCGGGGAGCTGTTTTTT.

The chain combines TRBV11-2 with TRBJ2-7; D is perhaps TRBD1 (5 bases). This CDR3 has 19 amino acids. V shed 2 bases and J shed 6 bases, with 29 bases lying between them. From germline, CDR1 is SGHAT and CDR2 FQNNGV. CDR3 coding DNA: TGTGCCAGCAGCTTACACCCTGTGCGGAAACTTCAGGGCTTCCCCGAGCAGTACTTC. This encodes CASSLHPVRKLQGFPEQYF.

The chain couples TRBV24-1 to TRBJ1-4; no clear D. Looked up from germline, CDR1 is KGHDR and CDR2 is SFDVKD. The V end lost 5 bases, the J end lost 6 bases, and 6 bases lay between the germline ends. CDR3 size: 12 residues. CDR3 bases: TGTGCCACCAGTGGGATTGATGAAAAACTGTTTTTT. Translation: CATSGIDEKLFF.

In its sample, this clone was seen once. The V gene is TRBV11-3, the J gene TRBJ2-5; 8 nucleotides match TRBD1. V trimming: 2 bases; J trimming: 1 base; junction bases outside the gene matches: 3. The CDR3 loop spans 15 amino acids. CDR1 and CDR2 (germline): SGHNT, YENEEA. CDR3 sequence reads: CASSLWTGTQETQYF. The CDR3 nucleotides are TGTGCCAGCAGCTTATGGACAGGGACCCAAGAGACCCAGTACTTC.

This sequence joins TRBV3-1 (or the pseudogene TRBV3-2) and TRBJ1-5; D unresolved. From germline, CDR1 is LGHDT and CDR2 YNNKEL (reference sequence). The CDR3 contains 13 residues. Trimming shortened V by 1 base and J by 6 bases, and 7 bases separated the two germline ends. CDR3 protein: CASSQGRAQPQHF. CDR3 coding DNA: TGTGCCAGCAGCCAAGGAAGGGCTCAGCCCCAGCATTTT.

V gene TRBV18 combines with J gene TRBJ1-2; D gene uncertain. The CDR3 sequence is 13 residues long. V gave up 2 bases and J gave up 8 bases, with 12 bases separating them. Germline V gene data show CDR1 as KGHSH and CDR2 as LQKENI. The CDR3 reads CASSPTEVLGYTF. In DNA form, the CDR3 reads TGTGCCAGCTCACCAACAGAGGTATTAGGCTACACCTTC.

The gene calls are TRBV9 and TRBJ2-2; D possibly corresponds to TRBD2 (5 bases). This CDR3 comprises 14 residues. In germline, CDR1 is SGDLS, CDR2 YYNGEE. With 6 bases removed from V and 6 bases from J, the gap between germline ends came to 15 bases. DNA for the CDR3: TGTGCCAGCACCCCTCCCCAGGAGGCCGGGGAGCTGTTTTTT. Residues: CASTPPQEAGELFF.

This chain connects TRBV6-6 to TRBJ2-5; 8 nucleotides line up with TRBD2. The CDR3 loop spans 14 amino acids. The V gene end was trimmed by 5 bases and the J gene end by 2 bases; junction bases not matched to a gene: 4. Germline loops: CDR1 MNHNY, CDR2 SVGAGI (reference sequence). CDR3 sequence (DNA): TGTGCCAGCAGTGCGACTAGCGCACAAGAGACCCAGTACTTC. This sequence encodes CASSATSAQETQYF.

The chain joins TRBV10-1 to TRBJ2-1; 7 bases are a match to TRBD2. Trimming cost V 2 bases and J 8 bases; bases outside gene matches: 9. CDR1 and CDR2 from the germline V gene are WNHNN and SYGVQD (reference sequence). The length of the CDR3 is 15 residues. The DNA for the CDR3 is TGCGCCAGCAGTGAGGGTGGGAGGGCCTTGGATGAGCAGTTCTTC. Translating it yields CASSEGGRALDEQFF.

The rearrangement joins TRBV19 to TRBJ2-7; D is undetermined. The CDR3 loop spans 13 amino acids. V was shortened by 5 bases and J by 3 bases, with 11 bases between the two germline ends. CDR1 LNHDA and CDR2 SQIVND come from the germline V gene (reference sequence). As DNA, the CDR3 is TGTGCCAGTAGTTCTGGGTCCTTCTACGAGCAGTACTTC. Its translation: CASSSGSFYEQYF.

The chain uses TRBV19 and TRBJ1-2; D is possibly TRBD1 (6 bases). The V end was cut by 6 bases, the J end by 3 bases, with 17 bases between. This CDR3 contains 15 residues. CDR1 LNHDA and CDR2 SQIVND come from the germline V gene (reference sequence). CDR3 sequence (DNA): TGTGCCAGTAGCCCGACAGGCACCTTTTACTATGGCTACACCTTC. Protein sequence: CASSPTGTFYYGYTF. Complete variable domain (other parts from reference TRBV19 and TRBJ1-2): DGGITQSPKYLFRKEGQNVTLSCEQNLNHDAMYWYRQDPGQGLRLIYYSQIVNDFQKGDIAEGYSVSREKKESFPLTVTSAQKNPTAFYLCASSPTGTFYYGYTFGSGTRLTVV.

The gene calls are TRBV19 and TRBJ2-7; 15 bases agree with TRBD2. V gave up 3 bases and J gave up 3 bases; unmatched junction bases: 9. CDR1 LNHDA and CDR2 SQIVND come from the germline V gene (reference sequence). The CDR3 runs to 18 residues. The CDR3 protein is CASSMGLAGGSGFYEQYF. The CDR3 DNA is TGTGCCAGTAGTATGGGACTAGCGGGAGGATCAGGATTCTACGAGCAGTACTTC.

DNA for the CDR3: TGTGCCAGCAGTTTTTTGATAGGGCAGAAAGCAACTGAAGCTTTCTTT. This translates into CASSFLIGQKATEAFF. J is TRBJ1-1 and V is TRBV27, with D hard to call. CDR3 length equals 16 residues. Per the germline V gene, CDR1 is MNHEY and CDR2 is SMNVEV (reference sequence). The V and J ends lost 3 bases and 5 bases respectively, with 19 bases between them.

The sample holds one count of this clone. The rearrangement links TRBV11-2 to TRBJ1-2, with 9 nucleotides matching TRBD1. The CDR3 is made up of 14 amino acids. The germline CDR1 and CDR2 sequences are SGHAT and FQNNGV. With V trimmed by 7 bases and J by 4 bases, 7 bases remained unmatched. Here the CDR3 reads CASTEQGAAYGYTF. CDR3 bases: TGTGCCAGCACCGAACAGGGGGCGGCCTATGGCTACACCTTC.

V usage is TRBV2 and J usage is TRBJ2-7; D ambiguous. Per the germline V gene, CDR1 is SNHLY and CDR2 is FYNNEI. V was pared by 9 bases and J by 2 bases, with 11 bases between. This CDR3 spans 12 amino acids. The CDR3 DNA reads TGTGCCAGTAGAAGTGCCCCCTACGAGCAGTACTTC. It translates to CASRSAPYEQYF.

The gene calls are TRBV12-3 or TRBV12-4 and TRBJ1-3; D remains ambiguous. V was cut by 6 bases and J by 4 bases, with 10 bases left in between. This CDR3 is built from 13 residues. Here the CDR3 DNA reads TGTGCCAGCAGGCTTGACGGCGGAAACACCATATATTTT. Its translation is CASRLDGGNTIYF.

V is TRBV19 and J is TRBJ2-1, with TRBD1 matching 12 bases. Germline V gene data show CDR1 as LNHDA and CDR2 as SQIVND (reference sequence). V gave up 7 bases and J gave up 8 bases; unmatched junction bases: 9. The CDR3 loop spans 15 amino acids. The CDR3 coding sequence is TGTGCCAGTAACATACCGGGACAGGGGGCCGATGAGCAGTTCTTC. Translating gives CASNIPGQGADEQFF.

V usage is TRBV7-9 and J usage is TRBJ1-4; D is ambiguous. This CDR3 has 15 residues. CDR1 SEHNR and CDR2 FQNEAQ come from the germline V gene (reference sequence). The V and J ends lost 1 base and 0 bases respectively, with 6 bases between them. The CDR3 DNA is TGTGCCAGCAGCTTAGGGGCCGCAACTAATGAAAAACTGTTTTTT. Protein sequence: CASSLGAATNEKLFF.

The CDR3 loop is CASSVEASRGDTQYF. In nucleotides, the CDR3 is TGTGCCAGCAGCGTAGAGGCTAGTCGGGGGGATACGCAGTATTTT. The rearrangement links TRBV9 to TRBJ2-3; a possible D gene is TRBD2 (6 bases). Germline V CDR1 and CDR2: SGDLS, YYNGEE. CDR3 length: 15 residues. Trimming removed 0 bases from V and 6 bases from J, with 14 bases in between.

The CDR3 region has the DNA TGCGCCAGCAGCTCCCCCCGGGGGACAGGTTTGGCTGAAGCTTTCTTT. Translation: CASSSPRGTGLAEAFF. V gene TRBV5-1 combines with J gene TRBJ1-1; 8 nucleotides agree with TRBD1. Looked up from germline, CDR1 is SGHRS and CDR2 is YFSETQ. J lost 6 bases, V lost 3 bases, and 13 bases had no gene match. The CDR3 runs to 16 residues.

The gene calls are TRBV19 and TRBJ1-2; unclear D gene. Trimming shortened V by 6 bases and J by 4 bases, and 15 bases separated the two germline ends. CDR1 is LNHDA, CDR2 SQIVND, per germline (reference sequence). The CDR3 has 14 amino acids. The CDR3 spells CASSPWIEGYGYTF. The CDR3 bases are TGTGCCAGTAGCCCGTGGATCGAGGGCTATGGCTACACCTTC.

The chain couples TRBV2 to TRBJ2-1; D may be TRBD2 (5 bases). This CDR3 comprises 12 residues. Germline V gives CDR1 SNHLY, CDR2 FYNNEI. V was trimmed by 7 bases and J by 8 bases, leaving 12 bases between them. For the CDR3, the DNA is TGTGCCAGCAAACTAGATATGGATGAGCAGTTCTTC. This translates into CASKLDMDEQFF.

This sequence joins TRBV7-6 and TRBJ2-3; no clear D gene. The CDR3 sequence is 16 residues long. The ends were cut back, 2 bases at V and 4 bases at J, with 16 bases in the middle. The germline V gene has CDR1 SGHVS and CDR2 FNYEAQ. CDR3 DNA: TGTGCCAGCAGCTTAACTCCCCCGCCTAGGGCAGATACGCAGTATTTT. It specifies CASSLTPPPRADTQYF.

Remarks on this clone: Relative to the germline gene, one junction end is altered; a read error may explain this. The J gene is TRBJ2-3, the V gene TRBV7-9; D call uncertain. The CDR3 totals 16 residues. CDR1 is SEHNR and CDR2 is FQNEAQ in the germline V gene (reference sequence). The CDR3: CARSLVPLRLGDTQYF. The DNA for the CDR3 is TGTGCCCGCAGCTTAGTCCCTCTCCGGCTCGGGGATACGCAGTATTTT.

The chain recombines TRBV30 with TRBJ1-1, with D unclear. Trimming cost V 1 base and J 6 bases, with 3 bases left between them. Germline lookup yields CDR1 GTSNPN and CDR2 SVGIG (reference sequence). The CDR3 runs to 10 residues. The CDR3, as DNA: TGTGCCTGGAGTGGAGCTGAAGCTTTCTTT. Amino acids: CAWSGAEAFF.